One T cell receptor beta chain is described in this entry. This entry belongs to a study of blood T cell repertoires in COVID-19. The assay was immunoSEQ multiplex PCR, and TCRdb's table has in-frame clones only and misses some. Of some 99,000 clones listed, 84% are singletons. Germline trimming cut 7 bases from V and 7 bases from J; bases unmatched to any gene: 9. Germline CDR1 is MDHEN and CDR2 is SYDVKM. CDR3 length: 13 residues. Input material: peripheral blood. The receptor was derived from a woman between 50 and 59 years old with acute or convalescent COVID-19. The V and J genes are TRBV28 and TRBJ1-1, with 7 positions matching TRBD1. CDR3 in DNA: TGTGCCAGCATACAAGAGGGGGCGGGTGAAGCTTTCTTT. This sequence encodes CASIQEGAGEAFF.